The following is a T cell receptor beta chain sequence with its context. The clone's antigen remains unknown. No much larger clone is present one base from it, and per-base qualities are unavailable. The data were obtained in a study of T cells in Graves' hyperthyroidism and ophthalmopathy (dated by TCRdb to 2018 to 2020). Notes on the research overall: To identify TCR V-J signatures that set the groups apart, the researchers used a discovery cohort of 100 patients, made up of 40 to 45 with Graves' ophthalmopathy and 55 to 65 with stable Graves' hyperthyroidism. Prospective prediction of ophthalmopathy was tested in an independent validation cohort consisting of some 18 hyperthyroidism patients and some 16 patients who later progressed to ophthalmopathy. For training and testing, the 100 or so patients in the discovery cohort were randomly divided in a 7:3 ratio. Thyroid tissue and blood T-cell repertoires from about 6 Graves' hyperthyroidism patients were also compared in the study. Following sampling, methimazole starting at 30 mg daily was given to hyperthyroidism patients, and high-dose intravenous methylprednisolone was given to ophthalmopathy patients. According to the paper, TCR Vbeta CDR3 sequencing was carried out on 135 peripheral blood samples, which came from under 50 ophthalmopathy, some 73 hyperthyroidism and about 17 progressor patients.

The TCR beta CDR3 regions were amplified from the RNA transcripts. The first round of RT-PCR for the TCR CDR3 was performed with the HTBI primer set and the Qiagen OneStep RT-PCR kit. Libraries were constructed in a second round of multiplex PCR, after which size selection and purification were carried out. Paired-end sequencing of the libraries was performed with 100 bp reads on an Illumina HiSeq2000. Under the source paper's analysis protocol: SOAPnuke was used to process the raw data, removing reads that contained adapters or uncalled bases, had a mean Phred below 15, or lacked an exact match to the constant primer or identifier. High-quality paired reads were merged with COPE v1.2.5, and unique nucleotide sequences were defined as clonotypes. MiTCR v1.1 was used to align the clonotypes against IMGT TRBV, TRBD and TRBJ reference segments. Analysis was restricted to V-J combinations with a frequency above 0.0001, which covered 99.2% of repertoires. A TCS score was defined as the ratio between F50 (clonal expansion) and ExV (chaos), using BLOSUM62-based TCRdist between CDR3 peptides within each V-J. Welch's t-statistics and random forest reduced 450 to 600 V-J features to about 12, which were used in a naive Bayes classifier (R e1071). The Morisita-Horn index was used to measure how similar the thyroid and blood repertoires were. The raw public reads went through TCRdb reprocessing: fastp at Q25, MiXCR clone calling, in-frame beta chains kept. Every entry covers one CDR3 protein and lists the most common genes and DNA from its rows. The V and J calls shown here were made by TCRdb, not taken from the authors' results. Recorded for this sample are a few hundred thousand distinct CDR3 sequences; more than 45% of them occurred a single time. The top ten constitute over 15% of the sample.

Reading the germline V gene gives CDR1 SGHDT and CDR2 YYEEEE. The CDR3 runs 18 residues from the cysteine to the phenylalanine. Just CDR3 DNA is preserved here, 54 bases in frame from base 1. Compared with germline, V lacks 6 bases and J lacks 6 bases; bases without a gene match: 23. The study excluded patients with uncontrolled infections, other autoimmune diseases, pregnancy or lactation. Diagnoses were based on clinical symptoms, serum thyroxine and TRAb, thyroid ultrasound and orbital computed tomography. Trizol reagent was used to extract total RNA, and RNA quality was then checked on an Agilent 2100 Bioanalyzer. What the authors observed across the whole study: Sample size was not statistically predetermined, and investigators were not blinded to group allocation. Most expanded thyroid clonotypes (frequency above 0.001) were also found in blood, which suggests that blood repertoires may mirror thyroid immune responses. Ophthalmopathy was separated from stable hyperthyroidism by a 13 V-J signature model, with just over 85% sensitivity and 81% to 82% specificity obtained in cross-validation and 80%/75% obtained in testing. In validation, progression to ophthalmopathy was predicted by the model with 70.59% sensitivity and roughly 76% specificity, a median of 6.5 months before onset.

The chain was built from TRBV5-6 and TRBJ1-2; TRBD1 matches 7 bases in the middle. The sample taken for sequencing was peripheral blood or thyroid tissue (not recorded which). The TCR sequence derives from an adult woman with Graves' disease, either hyperthyroidism or ophthalmopathy (not recorded which). The DNA reads TGTGCCAGCACCATTGGAGGGGGCAGGAGATTCACCGCGAATGGCTACACCTTC. Translated, it gives CASTIGGGRRFTANGYTF. Reference TRBV5-6 and TRBJ1-2 genes cover what lies past the CDR3, so the full variable domain is DAGVTQSPTHLIKTRGQQVTLRCSPKSGHDTVSWYQQALGQGPQFIFQYYEEEERQRGNFPDRFSGHQFPNYSSELNVNALLLGDSALYLCASTIGGGRRFTANGYTFGSGTRLTVV.